Following are 9 T cell receptor beta chains from one sample sequenced in a study of PD-L1 blockade in urothelial cancer. TCRdb's copy holds only in-frame clones and misses some; the assay was immunoSEQ multiplex PCR. The table records roughly 44,000 clones, approximately 82% of them present only once. The specimen comprised PBMCs, sampled around atezolizumab (anti-PD-L1) treatment. The origin of the receptors is a man aged 65-85 years with urothelial cancer.

The genes are TRBV4-1 and TRBJ2-2; 7 nucleotides agree with TRBD1. Germline trimming cut 1 base from V and 4 bases from J; bases unmatched to any gene: 6. Germline CDR1 and CDR2: MGHRA and YSYEKL. The length of the CDR3 is 16 residues. CDR3 residues: CASSQVGGRGTGELFF. The CDR3 region has the DNA TGCGCCAGCAGCCAAGTAGGGGGCAGGGGCACCGGGGAGCTGTTTTTT.

The chain carries TRBV5-1 and TRBJ1-1, with 7 bases aligning to TRBD1. This CDR3 is built from 14 residues. Germline V gene sequence: CDR1 SGHRS, CDR2 YFSETQ. V shed 3 bases and J 5 bases; nucleotides not matched to a gene: 7. CDR3 region: CASSSDRVWTEAFF. The CDR3 DNA reads as TGCGCCAGCAGCTCCGACAGGGTTTGGACTGAAGCTTTCTTT.

This clone was detected a few times. This chain uses TRBV28 with TRBJ2-3, with 10 bases that match TRBD2. The CDR3 loop spans 16 amino acids. The trim removed 5 bases at V and 3 bases at J, leaving 8 bases unmatched. CDR1 is MDHEN, CDR2 SYDVKM, per germline. The DNA for the CDR3 is TGTGCCAGCAGTAAACTAGCGGGATGGGGGACAGATACGCAGTATTTT. Protein: CASSKLAGWGTDTQYF.

The rearrangement links TRBV5-1 to TRBJ2-5; D gene uncertain. The germline V and J ends were trimmed by 0 bases and 1 base, with 7 bases remaining between them. Germline values: CDR1 SGHRS, CDR2 YFSETQ. There are 14 residues in the CDR3. CDR3 DNA sequence: TGCGCCAGCAGCTTGGACACAAGCCAAGAGACCCAGTACTTC. It codes for CASSLDTSQETQYF.

V and J are TRBV5-6 and TRBJ2-2, with D possibly matching TRBD1 (6 bases). CDR1 SGHDT and CDR2 YYEEEE come from the germline V gene. The CDR3 loop spans 17 amino acids. V was trimmed by 1 base and J by 5 bases, leaving 18 bases between them. The CDR3 DNA is TGTGCCAGCAGCTTGACAGGGAGACTCTTAGGGACCGGGGAGCTGTTTTTT. Encoded protein: CASSLTGRLLGTGELFF.

This clone is a singleton in its sample. J is TRBJ1-5 and V is TRBV18, with D maybe TRBD1 (6 bases). Per germline, CDR1 KGHSH and CDR2 LQKENI. V lost 8 bases to trimming and J lost 2 bases, with 13 bases between them. The length of the CDR3 is 14 residues. The CDR3 reads CASTGQNGNQPQHF. The CDR3 coding sequence is TGTGCCAGCACTGGACAGAATGGCAATCAGCCCCAGCATTTT.

This rearrangement joins TRBV9 to TRBJ2-3; 7 bases are shared with TRBD2. Germline V CDR1 and CDR2: SGDLS, YYNGEE. The CDR3 consists of 14 residues. Trimming cost V 4 bases and J 1 base; bases outside gene matches: 3. This chain's CDR3 is CASSPTSRTDTQYF. In nucleotides, the CDR3 is TGTGCCAGCAGCCCGACTAGCCGCACAGATACGCAGTATTTT.

V usage is TRBV18 and J usage is TRBJ2-3, with 11 bases lining up with TRBD2. V gave up 6 bases and J gave up 2 bases; unmatched junction bases: 7. This CDR3 comprises 16 residues. Germline CDR1 reads KGHSH; CDR2 reads LQKENI. CDR3 residues: CASSNKLAGVTDTQYF. As DNA, the CDR3 is TGTGCCAGCTCGAACAAACTAGCGGGGGTCACAGATACGCAGTATTTT.

The chain recombines TRBV19 with TRBJ1-5; TRBD1 agrees at 10 bases. The J segment lost 4 bases and the V segment lost 6 bases, leaving 6 bases of the junction unmatched. The germline gives CDR1 LNHDA, CDR2 SQIVND (reference sequence). The CDR3 is made up of 15 amino acids. The CDR3 spells CASRDRGGGNQPQHF. CDR3 coding DNA: TGTGCCAGTAGGGACAGGGGGGGTGGAAATCAGCCCCAGCATTTT.